A selection of T cell receptor beta chains follows, all from one sample in a study of blood T cell repertoires in COVID-19. TCRdb's copy holds only in-frame clones and misses some; the assay was immunoSEQ multiplex PCR. The sample includes 250,000 or so clones, about 86% of them seen just once. The material sequenced was peripheral blood. Receptor source: an older man with acute or convalescent COVID-19. The CDR3 runs from the conserved cysteine through the conserved F or W. A D gene is named only where the DNA matches it firmly. The size field is filled for only some rows; it gives once, few, many or a size class.

D,length,V,J,size,DNA,CDR3
NA,18,TRBV5-1,TRBJ2-7,NA,TGCGCCAGCAGCTTGAACAGGGACGTTCCCCTAGGCTCCTACGAGCAGTACTTC,CASSLNRDVPLGSYEQYF
NA,16,TRBV27,TRBJ1-3,once,TGTGCCAGCAGCTTATCGGAGGGTTCATCTGGAAACACCATATATTTT,CASSLSEGSSGNTIYF
NA,15,TRBV10-2,TRBJ1-1,NA,TGCGCCAGCAGTGAGTCAGACATCTTGAACACTGAAGCTTTCTTT,CASSESDILNTEAFF
TRBD1,14,TRBV2,TRBJ1-4,NA,TGTGCCAGCAGTGAGGGACAGGGAGTTGGTGAACTGTTTTTT,CASSEGQGVGELFF
NA,16,TRBV6-1,TRBJ1-4,NA,TGTGCCAGCAGTGTGGGCAGGGGAGCAACTAATGAAAAACTGTTTTTT,CASSVGRGATNEKLFF
NA,14,TRBV5-1,TRBJ1-1,NA,TGCGCCAGCAGCTTCGCGGACGGCGGAGGTGAAGCTTTCTTT,CASSFADGGGEAFF
NA,14,TRBV9,TRBJ1-4,NA,TGTGCCAGCAGCGTAGGAGGGTTGAATGAAAAACTGTTTTTT,CASSVGGLNEKLFF
NA,14,TRBV15,TRBJ2-7,NA,TGTGCCACCAGCAGAGTCGGACAGGGAGGGGAGCAGTACTTC,CATSRVGQGGEQYF
NA,11,TRBV2,TRBJ2-6,once,TGTGCCAGCAGTGAAAGGTCTAGGTTGGCTTTC,CASSERSRLAF
TRBD2,15,TRBV7-9,TRBJ2-3,NA,TGTGCCAGCAGCCGGGGGGGGGCAGGCACAGATACGCAGTATTTT,CASSRGGAGTDTQYF
NA,18,TRBV4-1,TRBJ2-7,NA,TGCGCCAGCAGCCAAGCCCATACCCGCGGGACGGATCCCTACGAGCAGTACTTC,CASSQAHTRGTDPYEQYF
TRBD1,15,TRBV2,TRBJ1-2,NA,TGTGCCAGCAGTGAAACAGGGGGCCGAAACTATGGCTACACCTTC,CASSETGGRNYGYTF
TRBD1,14,TRBV12-5,TRBJ2-7,NA,TGTGCTAGTGGTACCGGGACAGGAGCCTACGAGCAGTACTTC,CASGTGTGAYEQYF
NA,13,TRBV6-5,TRBJ1-2,NA,TGTGCCAGCAAGCCGGGGGTTAACTATGGCTACACCTTC,CASKPGVNYGYTF
TRBD1,15,TRBV27,TRBJ2-7,NA,TGTGCCAGCAACACTCGGACAGGGCCACTCTACGAGCAGTACTTC,CASNTRTGPLYEQYF
TRBD1,13,TRBV3-1/TRBV3-2,TRBJ1-1,NA,TGTGCCAGCAGCCAGGGACAGACCACTGAAGCTTTCTTT,CASSQGQTTEAFF
TRBD2,16,TRBV3-1/TRBV3-2,TRBJ2-3,NA,TGTGCCAGCAGCCAAGATGTACTAGCGGGGGTCTATACGCAGTATTTT,CASSQDVLAGVYTQYF
NA,12,TRBV24-1,TRBJ1-2,NA,TGTGCCACCAGCGACCTAGGTGGGGGCTACACCTTC,CATSDLGGGYTF
NA,14,TRBV30,TRBJ2-2,NA,TGTGCCTGGAAACGCAGGGTGACGGCCGGGGAGCTGTTTTTT,CAWKRRVTAGELFF
NA,14,TRBV24-1,TRBJ1-2,once,TGTGCCACCAGTGATTCGGCGGGTAACTATGGCTACACCTTC,CATSDSAGNYGYTF
NA,14,TRBV4-1,TRBJ1-2,NA,TGCGCCAGCCGCCCGGCAGGGACTAACTATGGCTACACCTTC,CASRPAGTNYGYTF
NA,13,TRBV29-1,TRBJ1-2,NA,TGCAGCGTTGAAGATCCTAATCGCTATGGCTACACCTTC,CSVEDPNRYGYTF
NA,13,TRBV12-3/TRBV12-4,TRBJ1-2,NA,TGTGCCAGCACCCGCGGGGCTAACTATGGCTACACCTTC,CASTRGANYGYTF
TRBD1,17,TRBV15,TRBJ2-7,NA,TGTGCCACCAGCAGGGGTCTGCCAGGGACAGGGGTTTACGAGCAGTACTTC,CATSRGLPGTGVYEQYF
NA,16,TRBV19,TRBJ1-5,NA,TGTGCCAGTAGTATAGTGAGGACAGTAGGCAATCAGCCCCAGCATTTT,CASSIVRTVGNQPQHF
TRBD1,14,TRBV28,TRBJ2-1,NA,TGTGCCAGCAGTTTGGAACAGGGGAGAAATGAGCAGTTCTTC,CASSLEQGRNEQFF
NA,14,TRBV7-8,TRBJ1-1,NA,TGTGCCAGCAGGTTAAGTGTCGGGAACACTGAAGCTTTCTTT,CASRLSVGNTEAFF
TRBD1,12,TRBV28,TRBJ1-1,NA,TGTGCCAGCAGTTTATACAGGGGGCAAGCTTTCTTT,CASSLYRGQAFF
TRBD1,16,TRBV5-5,TRBJ1-2,NA,TGTGCCAGCAGCTTGGCGGAAGGACAGGCGGAGAGGGGCTACACCTTC,CASSLAEGQAERGYTF
NA,14,TRBV28,TRBJ2-7,NA,TGTGCCAGCAGTTCCCACGGGGGGCGGGTCGAGCAGTACTTC,CASSSHGGRVEQYF
NA,13,TRBV4-2,TRBJ1-1,NA,TGTGCCAGCAGCCCCCGCCGCGGGACTGAAGCTTTCTTT,CASSPRRGTEAFF
TRBD1,13,TRBV5-1,TRBJ2-7,NA,TGCGCCAGCAGCTTCCAGGGGGCAATCGAGCAGTACTTC,CASSFQGAIEQYF
NA,13,TRBV2,TRBJ2-1,NA,TGTGCCAGCAGGGCAGGGGCCTACAATGAGCAGTTCTTC,CASRAGAYNEQFF
NA,15,TRBV5-1,TRBJ2-3,NA,TGCGCCAGCAGCTTGGGAGGGGGGGCCCCAGATACGCAGTATTTT,CASSLGGGAPDTQYF
TRBD1,14,TRBV28,TRBJ1-3,NA,TGTGCCATCCGGACAGGGGCCTCTGGAAACACCATATATTTT,CAIRTGASGNTIYF
TRBD2,16,TRBV7-9,TRBJ2-3,NA,TGTGCCAGCAGCCTGGGACTAGCGGGAGGCACAGATACGCAGTATTTT,CASSLGLAGGTDTQYF
NA,15,TRBV30,TRBJ2-1,NA,TGTGCCTGGAGTGCGGACATAAGCTCCTACAATGAGCAGTTCTTC,CAWSADISSYNEQFF
NA,14,TRBV27,TRBJ2-7,NA,TGTGCCAGCAGTTTAAGCCCGCGCTCCTACGAGCAGTACTTC,CASSLSPRSYEQYF
NA,15,TRBV11-1,TRBJ1-4,NA,TGTGCCAGCAGCCAGGTTCGGGGAACTAATGAAAAACTGTTTTTT,CASSQVRGTNEKLFF
TRBD2,14,TRBV5-1,TRBJ2-4,NA,TGCGCCAGCAGCTCCAGACTAGCGGGAAACATTCAGTACTTC,CASSSRLAGNIQYF
TRBD1,13,TRBV3-1/TRBV3-2,TRBJ2-7,NA,TGTGCCAGCAGCCGGGACAGCAGGAACGAGCAGTACTTC,CASSRDSRNEQYF
NA,14,TRBV27,TRBJ2-2,NA,TGTGCCAGCAGTTTATATCGGTGGTCCGGGGAGCTGTTTTTT,CASSLYRWSGELFF
NA,12,TRBV28,TRBJ2-7,NA,TGTGCCAGCAGTCTCGGACACGGGGAGCAGTACTTC,CASSLGHGEQYF
NA,15,TRBV28,TRBJ2-7,few,TGTGCCAGCAGTTTATTCCGCGGGTTTCCCTACGAGCAGTACTTC,CASSLFRGFPYEQYF
NA,14,TRBV18,TRBJ2-4,once,TGTGCCAGCTCCGCCGCGGGACTTGAAAACATTCAGTACTTC,CASSAAGLENIQYF
NA,13,TRBV2,TRBJ1-2,once,TGTGCCAGCAGGACAGGTCTCATTTATGGCTACACCTTC,CASRTGLIYGYTF
TRBD1,13,TRBV19,TRBJ2-7,NA,TGTGCCAGTAGCCCACGGGACAGAGGTCAGCAGTACTTC,CASSPRDRGQQYF
NA,14,TRBV28,TRBJ2-5,NA,TGTGCCAGCAGAACCGACAGGAGGCAAGAGACCCAGTACTTC,CASRTDRRQETQYF
NA,15,TRBV6-5,TRBJ1-3,NA,TGTGCCAGCAGTTACCTGGGGGCTGCTGGAAACACCATATATTTT,CASSYLGAAGNTIYF
NA,14,TRBV14,TRBJ1-1,NA,TGTGCCAGCCGAGGGAAGGGGGACCACTCTGAAGCTTTCTTT,CASRGKGDHSEAFF
NA,12,TRBV20-1,TRBJ2-5,NA,TGCAGTGCTAGTCGGGGAGAAGAGACCCAGTACTTC,CSASRGEETQYF
NA,16,TRBV28,TRBJ2-1,NA,TGTGCCAGCAGTTTATTAGGGGTATCGACCTACAATGAGCAGTTCTTC,CASSLLGVSTYNEQFF
NA,14,TRBV29-1,TRBJ2-3,NA,TGCAGCGTTGAATCCTTCACAAGCACAGATACGCAGTATTTT,CSVESFTSTDTQYF
TRBD1,17,TRBV2,TRBJ1-2,NA,TGTGCCAGCAGGCCTAACCCGGGGAGGACAGGGTACTATGGCTACACCTTC,CASRPNPGRTGYYGYTF
NA,11,TRBV24-1,TRBJ2-1,NA,TGTGCCACCAGTCGGGACAATGAGCAGTTCTTC,CATSRDNEQFF